This T cell receptor (beta chain) is from a study of vaccination effects on CD4 cells after COVID-19. Germline loops: CDR1 LNHDA, CDR2 SQIVND (reference sequence). Trimming removed 3 bases from V and 7 bases from J, with 12 bases in between. The CDR3 is 13 amino acids. Sequencing was performed with immunoSEQ multiplex PCR; in TCRdb, only in-frame clones are kept and a portion is missing. The sample consists of about 40,000 clones, approximately 68% of them appearing once. Antigen-specific CD4+ T cells were first expanded with viral peptide pools by the ViraFEST assay and only then sequenced. With more than 9 days of culture completed, CD4+ T cells were isolated. Vaccine recipients lacked prior SARS-CoV-2 infection and had negative nucleocapsid antibodies. A few million PBMC were placed in each well, which was supplemented with approximately 9.7 IU/ml IL-2 and around 9.4 ug/ml peptides. Half the medium was replaced with IL-2 medium on days 3 and 7.

This clone was seen once. Its cognate antigen is unknown. This TCR derives from a human donor who received a COVID-19 vaccine. This rearrangement joins TRBV19 to TRBJ1-1, with a weak D call TRBD1 (5 bases). The starting material was CD4+ T cells from PBMCs cultured with HCoV-OC43 spike peptides, obtained before COVID-19 vaccination. Subset of the sample: HCoV-OC43 spike overlapping peptide pool stimulation. The CDR3 DNA reads as TGTGCCAGTAGTATGTCGGGGGAAGGTGAAGCTTTCTTT. This gives the protein CASSMSGEGEAFF.